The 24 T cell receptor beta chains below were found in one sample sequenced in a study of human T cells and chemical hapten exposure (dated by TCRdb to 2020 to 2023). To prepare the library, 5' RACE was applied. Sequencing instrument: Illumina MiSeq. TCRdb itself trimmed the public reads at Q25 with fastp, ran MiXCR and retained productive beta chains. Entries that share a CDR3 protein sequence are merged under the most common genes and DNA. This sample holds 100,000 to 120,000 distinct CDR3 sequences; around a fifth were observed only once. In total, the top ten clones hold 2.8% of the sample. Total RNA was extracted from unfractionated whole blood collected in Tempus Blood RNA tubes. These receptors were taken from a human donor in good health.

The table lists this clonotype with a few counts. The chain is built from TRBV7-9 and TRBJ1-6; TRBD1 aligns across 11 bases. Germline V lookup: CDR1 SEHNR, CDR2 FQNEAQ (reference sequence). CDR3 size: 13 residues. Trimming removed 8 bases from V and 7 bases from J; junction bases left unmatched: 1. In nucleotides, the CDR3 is TGTGCCAGCGGACAGGGGGCGAATTCACCCCTCCACTTT. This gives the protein CASGQGANSPLHF.

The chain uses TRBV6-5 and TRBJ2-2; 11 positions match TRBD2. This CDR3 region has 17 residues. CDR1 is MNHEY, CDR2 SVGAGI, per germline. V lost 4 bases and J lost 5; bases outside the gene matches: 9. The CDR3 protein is CASSSFSGRASTGELFF. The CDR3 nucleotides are TGTGCCAGCAGTTCCTTTAGCGGGAGGGCCTCTACCGGGGAGCTGTTTTTT.

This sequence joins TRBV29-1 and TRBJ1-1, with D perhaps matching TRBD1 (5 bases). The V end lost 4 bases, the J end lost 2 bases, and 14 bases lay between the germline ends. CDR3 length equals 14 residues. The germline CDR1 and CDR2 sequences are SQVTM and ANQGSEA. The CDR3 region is CSVGVGTGNTEAFF. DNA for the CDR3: TGCAGCGTTGGCGTCGGGACGGGAAACACTGAAGCTTTCTTT.

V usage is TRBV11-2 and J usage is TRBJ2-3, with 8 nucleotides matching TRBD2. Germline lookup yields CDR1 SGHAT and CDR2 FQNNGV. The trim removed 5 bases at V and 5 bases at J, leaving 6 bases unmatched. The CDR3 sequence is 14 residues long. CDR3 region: CASSGRLAGDTQYF. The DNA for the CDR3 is TGTGCCAGCAGCGGACGGCTAGCGGGAGATACGCAGTATTTT.

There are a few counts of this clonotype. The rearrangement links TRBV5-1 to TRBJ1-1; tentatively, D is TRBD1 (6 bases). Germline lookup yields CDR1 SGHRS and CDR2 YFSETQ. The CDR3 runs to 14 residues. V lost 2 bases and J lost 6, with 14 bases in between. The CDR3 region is CASSFVTGGAEAFF. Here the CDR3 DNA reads TGCGCCAGCAGCTTCGTGACAGGTGGGGCTGAAGCTTTCTTT.

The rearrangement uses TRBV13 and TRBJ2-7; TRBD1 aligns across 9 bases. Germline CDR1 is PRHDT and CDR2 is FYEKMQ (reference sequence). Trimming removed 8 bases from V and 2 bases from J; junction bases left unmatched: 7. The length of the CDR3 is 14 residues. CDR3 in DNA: TGTGCCAGCCGACCGGGACAGGGACCCTACGAGCAGTACTTC. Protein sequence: CASRPGQGPYEQYF. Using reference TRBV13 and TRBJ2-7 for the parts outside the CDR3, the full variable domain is AAGVIQSPRHLIKEKRETATLKCYPIPRHDTVYWYQQGPGQDPQFLISFYEKMQSDKGSIPDRFSAQQFSDYHSELNMSSLELGDSALYFCASRPGQGPYEQYFGPGTRLTVT.

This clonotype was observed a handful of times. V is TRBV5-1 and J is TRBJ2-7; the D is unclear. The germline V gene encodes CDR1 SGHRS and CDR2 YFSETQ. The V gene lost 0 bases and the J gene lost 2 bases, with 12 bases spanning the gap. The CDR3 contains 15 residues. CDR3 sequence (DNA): TGCGCCAGCAGCTTGGCCTCGAGGACGGCCTACGAGCAGTACTTC. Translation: CASSLASRTAYEQYF.

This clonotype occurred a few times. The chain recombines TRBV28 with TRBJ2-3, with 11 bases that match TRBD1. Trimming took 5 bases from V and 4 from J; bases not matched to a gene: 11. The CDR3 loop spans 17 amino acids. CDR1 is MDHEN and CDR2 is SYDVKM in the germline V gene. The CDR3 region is CASSPLPGTGGSDTQYF. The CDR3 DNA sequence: TGTGCCAGCAGTCCCTTACCAGGGACAGGGGGATCAGATACGCAGTATTTT. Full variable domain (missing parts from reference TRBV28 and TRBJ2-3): DVKVTQSSRYLVKRTGEKVFLECVQDMDHENMFWYRQDPGLGLRLIYFSYDVKMKEKGDIPEGYSVSREKKERFSLILESASTNQTSMYLCASSPLPGTGGSDTQYFGPGTRLTVL.

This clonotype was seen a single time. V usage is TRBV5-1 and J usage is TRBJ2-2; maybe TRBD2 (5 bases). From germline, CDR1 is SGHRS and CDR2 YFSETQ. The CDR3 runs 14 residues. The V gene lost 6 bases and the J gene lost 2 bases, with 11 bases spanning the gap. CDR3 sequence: CASTSGSNTGELFF. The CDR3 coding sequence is TGCGCCAGCACAAGCGGTAGCAACACCGGGGAGCTGTTTTTT.

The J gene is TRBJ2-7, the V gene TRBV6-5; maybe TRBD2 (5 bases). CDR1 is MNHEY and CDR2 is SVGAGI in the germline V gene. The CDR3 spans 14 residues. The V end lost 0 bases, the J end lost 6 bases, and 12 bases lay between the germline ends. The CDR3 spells CASSYSGGPGEQYF. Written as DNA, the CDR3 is TGTGCCAGCAGTTACTCCGGCGGGCCGGGCGAGCAGTACTTC.

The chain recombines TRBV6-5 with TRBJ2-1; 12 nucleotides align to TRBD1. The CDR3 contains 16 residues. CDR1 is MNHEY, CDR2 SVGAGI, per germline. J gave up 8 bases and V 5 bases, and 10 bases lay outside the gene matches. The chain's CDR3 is CASSKPPGQGADEQFF. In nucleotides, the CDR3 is TGTGCCAGCAGTAAACCGCCGGGACAGGGGGCAGATGAGCAGTTCTTC.

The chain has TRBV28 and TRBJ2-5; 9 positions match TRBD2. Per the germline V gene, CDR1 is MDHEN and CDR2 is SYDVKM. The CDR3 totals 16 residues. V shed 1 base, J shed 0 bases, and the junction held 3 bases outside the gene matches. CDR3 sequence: CASSLSSGGYQETQYF. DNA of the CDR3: TGTGCCAGCAGTTTATCCAGCGGGGGGTACCAAGAGACCCAGTACTTC.

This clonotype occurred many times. CDR3: CASSGQGSVDTEAFF. The CDR3 DNA reads as TGTGCCAGCAGTGGACAGGGGTCGGTTGACACTGAAGCTTTCTTT. V gene TRBV2 combines with J gene TRBJ1-1; 8 nucleotides line up with TRBD1. After removal of 4 bases from V and 3 bases from J, the junction contained 7 bases not matched to a gene. The CDR3 is made up of 15 amino acids. Germline V gene data show CDR1 as SNHLY and CDR2 as FYNNEI.

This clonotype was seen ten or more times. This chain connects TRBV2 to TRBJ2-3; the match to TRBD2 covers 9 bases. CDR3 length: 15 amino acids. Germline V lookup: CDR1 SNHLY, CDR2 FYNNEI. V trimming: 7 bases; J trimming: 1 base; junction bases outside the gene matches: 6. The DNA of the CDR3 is TGTGCCAGCACCCCGTTAGCGGGAGGCACAGATACGCAGTATTTT. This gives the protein CASTPLAGGTDTQYF.

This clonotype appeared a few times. CDR3 residues: CASSPRHFNTEAFF. The CDR3 region has the DNA TGTGCCAGCAGTCCGCGGCACTTCAACACTGAAGCTTTCTTT. The chain uses TRBV25-1 and TRBJ1-1; D is unresolved. V was cut by 5 bases and J by 2 bases, with 12 bases left in between. The germline V gene encodes CDR1 MGHDK and CDR2 SYGVNS. The CDR3 runs 14 residues.

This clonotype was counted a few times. CDR3 nucleotide sequence: TGCGCCAGCAGCCAATTCCCCGGGAACAGGGGGGGCTACACCTTC. Translation gives CASSQFPGNRGGYTF. The rearrangement uses TRBV4-1 and TRBJ1-2; 8 bases align to TRBD1. CDR3 size: 15 residues. Trimming took 2 bases from V and 8 from J; bases not matched to a gene: 10. Germline values: CDR1 MGHRA, CDR2 YSYEKL.

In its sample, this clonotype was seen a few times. The CDR3 DNA reads as TGTGCCAGCAGTTGGGTTGGGGGAACCTACGAGCAGTACTTC. Its protein product is CASSWVGGTYEQYF. This chain joins TRBV28 and TRBJ2-7; D is possibly TRBD1 or TRBD2 (5 bases each). V gave up 4 bases and J gave up 2 bases, with 12 bases separating them. The CDR3 has 14 amino acids. Germline-derived CDR1 and CDR2 are MDHEN and SYDVKM.

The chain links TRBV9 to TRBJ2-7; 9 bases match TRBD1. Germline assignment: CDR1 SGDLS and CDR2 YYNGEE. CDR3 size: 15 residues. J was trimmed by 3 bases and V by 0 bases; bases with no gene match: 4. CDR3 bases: TGTGCCAGCAGCGTAGGGGACAGGGCCCGCTACGAGCAGTACTTC. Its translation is CASSVGDRARYEQYF.

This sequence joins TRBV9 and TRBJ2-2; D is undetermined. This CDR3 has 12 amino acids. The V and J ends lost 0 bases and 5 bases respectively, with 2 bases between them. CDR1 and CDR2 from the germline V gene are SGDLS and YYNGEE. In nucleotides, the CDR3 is TGTGCCAGCAGCGTAGCTACCGGGGAGCTGTTTTTT. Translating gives CASSVATGELFF.

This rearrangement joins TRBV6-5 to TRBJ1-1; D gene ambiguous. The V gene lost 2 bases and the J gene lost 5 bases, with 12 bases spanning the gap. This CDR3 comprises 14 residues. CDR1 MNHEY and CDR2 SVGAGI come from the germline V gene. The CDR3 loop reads CASSYKGLWTEAFF. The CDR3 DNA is TGTGCCAGCAGTTACAAGGGTTTGTGGACTGAAGCTTTCTTT.

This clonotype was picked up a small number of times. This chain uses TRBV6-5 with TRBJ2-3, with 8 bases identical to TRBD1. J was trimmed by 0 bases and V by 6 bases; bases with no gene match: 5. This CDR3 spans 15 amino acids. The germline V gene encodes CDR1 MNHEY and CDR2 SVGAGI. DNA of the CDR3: TGTGCCAGCAGCCGGACAGGGCCAAGCACAGATACGCAGTATTTT. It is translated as CASSRTGPSTDTQYF.

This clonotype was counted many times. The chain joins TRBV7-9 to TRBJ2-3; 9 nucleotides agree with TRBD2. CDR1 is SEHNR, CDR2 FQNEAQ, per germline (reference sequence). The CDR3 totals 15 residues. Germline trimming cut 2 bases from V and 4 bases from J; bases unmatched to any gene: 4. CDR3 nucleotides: TGTGCCAGCAGCTTAATAGCGGGAGTGCCAGATACGCAGTATTTT. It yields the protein CASSLIAGVPDTQYF.

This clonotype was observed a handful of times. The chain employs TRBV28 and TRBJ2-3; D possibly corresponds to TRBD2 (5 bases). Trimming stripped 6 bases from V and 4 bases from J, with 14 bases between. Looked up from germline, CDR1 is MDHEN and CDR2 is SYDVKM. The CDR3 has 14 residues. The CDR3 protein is CASSLLALADTQYF. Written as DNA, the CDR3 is TGTGCCAGCAGCCTCCTAGCTCTTGCAGATACGCAGTATTTT.

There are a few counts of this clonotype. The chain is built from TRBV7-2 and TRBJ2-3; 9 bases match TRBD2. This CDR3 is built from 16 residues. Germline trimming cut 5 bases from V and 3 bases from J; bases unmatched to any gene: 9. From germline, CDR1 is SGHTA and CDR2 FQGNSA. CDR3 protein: CASSVTSGAPTDTQYF. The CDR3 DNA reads TGTGCCAGCAGCGTGACTAGCGGAGCCCCTACAGATACGCAGTATTTT.